This passage covers 10 T cell receptor beta chains from one sample sequenced in a study of blood T cells in healthy people across ages. Primed by a sample-barcoded 5' primer and a J-beta primer mix, a second PCR proceeded for roughly 7 to 11 cycles. TCRdb analysed the 5' RACE reads with MiXCR anew, one entry per CDR3 protein. The sample contains some 800,000 distinct CDR3 sequences, about 25% of which appear only once. These data are also associated with another study on T cells of mothers and their children.

Sequenced input: blood. These receptor sequences come from a boy younger than 18 in good health.

Points on this clonotype: One junction end disagrees with the germline gene, perhaps due to a read error. This chain uses TRBV4-3 with TRBJ2-7; D may be TRBD1 or TRBD2 (5 bases each). CDR1 LGHNA and CDR2 YSLEER come from the germline V gene. The CDR3 loop spans 13 amino acids. CDR3 in amino acids: CASSPGLSYEQCF. DNA for the CDR3: TGCGCCAGCAGCCCGGGGCTCTCCTACGAGCAGTGCTTC.

The genes are TRBV4-3 and TRBJ2-7; tentatively, D is TRBD2 (6 bases). V lost 0 bases, J lost 4 bases, and 13 bases lay in between. This CDR3 spans 15 amino acids. Germline V gene data show CDR1 as LGHNA and CDR2 as YSLEER. CDR3 sequence reads: CASSQDRTGEYEQYF. CDR3 coding DNA: TGCGCCAGCAGCCAAGATCGGACGGGGGAATACGAGCAGTACTTC.

The V call is TRBV7-2, the J call TRBJ2-3, with 10 positions matching TRBD1. The CDR3 covers 16 residues. In germline, CDR1 is SGHTA, CDR2 FQGNSA. After removal of 1 base from V and 3 bases from J, the junction contained 4 bases not matched to a gene. The CDR3 DNA follows: TGTGCCAGCAGCTTAGATGGGACAGGGGTGACAGATACGCAGTATTTT. Translation gives CASSLDGTGVTDTQYF.

The rearrangement joins TRBV29-1 to TRBJ2-1; D gene unclear. Germline V gene lookup returns CDR1 SQVTM and CDR2 ANQGSEA. Deletions cut 5 bases from V and 2 bases from J, with 10 bases between. The CDR3 contains 13 residues. CDR3: CSVSGLTYNEQFF. The CDR3 nucleotides read TGCAGCGTTTCAGGTCTCACCTACAATGAGCAGTTCTTC.

This clonotype occurred a few times. The V gene is TRBV7-9, the J gene TRBJ2-7, with D perhaps matching TRBD1 (6 bases). The V end lost 5 bases, the J end lost 6 bases, and 17 bases lay between the germline ends. CDR3 size: 14 residues. Per germline, CDR1 SEHNR and CDR2 FQNEAQ (reference sequence). The CDR3 loop is CASSARDKNCEQYF. The CDR3 nucleotides read TGTGCCAGCAGCGCGAGGGACAAAAACTGCGAGCAGTACTTC.

This chain joins TRBV18 and TRBJ1-5, with 7 nucleotides matching TRBD1. Germline assignment: CDR1 KGHSH and CDR2 LQKENI. The CDR3 contains 14 residues. V trimming: 1 base; J trimming: 5 bases; junction bases outside the gene matches: 2. DNA for the CDR3: TGTGCCAGCTCACCACAGGGGGCAGATCAGCCCCAGCATTTT. Protein: CASSPQGADQPQHF.

This clonotype was seen more than once but under ten times. The genes are TRBV9 and TRBJ2-1; the match to TRBD1 covers 9 bases. The CDR3 extends over 15 amino acids. V lost 3 bases, J lost 4 bases, and 5 bases stayed unmatched. Per germline, CDR1 SGDLS and CDR2 YYNGEE. CDR3 region: CASSASGTGYNEQFF. The CDR3 bases are TGTGCCAGCAGCGCTTCCGGGACAGGGTACAATGAGCAGTTCTTC.

The genes are TRBV5-1 and TRBJ2-1; 9 bases agree with TRBD1. The length of the CDR3 is 20 residues. The J segment lost 1 base and the V segment lost 4 bases, leaving 18 bases of the junction unmatched. Germline CDR1 SGHRS, CDR2 YFSETQ. The CDR3 sequence: CASSARDRESIGLSYNEQFF. The CDR3 DNA sequence: TGCGCCAGCAGCGCCCGGGACAGGGAGTCGATAGGGTTGTCCTACAATGAGCAGTTCTTC.

This clonotype has a handful of counts. The chain couples TRBV29-1 to TRBJ2-5; perhaps TRBD2 as D (6 bases). Matching the DNA end better, TRBJ2-7 makes the J call doubtful. This CDR3 comprises 15 residues. CDR1 and CDR2 (germline): SQVTM, ANQGSEA. The CDR3 DNA follows: TGCAGCGTTGAGTCCGGGACTTTAGGCTCCTACGAGCAGTACTTC. Translation: CSVESGTLGSYEQYF.

This clonotype was picked up a small number of times. The CDR3 loop reads CASSLWTGPDTQYF. As DNA, the CDR3 is TGTGCCAGCAGTCTTTGGACAGGGCCAGATACGCAGTATTTT. The genes are TRBV12-3 or TRBV12-4 and TRBJ2-3, with 8 bases identical to TRBD1. J lost 4 bases, V lost 5 bases, and 5 bases had no gene match. This CDR3 has 14 amino acids.